A selection of T cell receptor beta chains follows, all from one sample in a study of CXCR3-negative and CXCR3-positive naive CD8 T cells. TCRdb reanalyzed the 5' RACE reads and collapses them to one entry per CDR3 protein, without DNA. Found here are 150,000 or so distinct CDR3 sequences; the top ten clones hold approximately 0.29%. The sequenced sample consisted of naive CXCR3- CD8+ T cells from blood. All receptors derive from a human donor in good health. Some clones in this sample may be carry-over from other donors' samples. CDR3s include the opening cysteine and the closing phenylalanine or tryptophan.

V	J	CDR3
TRBV3-1	TRBJ1-1	CASSQANDRSWHTEAFF
TRBV4-3	TRBJ2-7	CASSPGLAGGSYEQYF
TRBV28	TRBJ2-2	CASSSHRWELFF
TRBV11-2	TRBJ2-7	CASSLVLDYYEQYF
TRBV5-1	TRBJ2-1	CASSPPTSGQPYNEQFF
TRBV6-2/TRBV6-3	TRBJ2-5	CASSYRHTLRLQETQYF
TRBV12-3/TRBV12-4	TRBJ2-5	CASRYRDIQETQYF
TRBV7-9	TRBJ2-5	CASSPSVLLAGGQETQYF
TRBV6-5	TRBJ2-2	CASSFWDGTGELFF
TRBV20-1	TRBJ1-5	CSARDQGWHQPQHF
TRBV5-4	TRBJ2-3	CASGEDRGLTDTQYF
TRBV5-1	TRBJ2-7	CASSLWGLAGGDEQYF
TRBV12-3/TRBV12-4	TRBJ1-1	CASRLDRDTEAFF
TRBV7-9	TRBJ2-7	CASSPPGGPIYEQYF
TRBV5-1	TRBJ2-2	CASSIVGGLNTGELFF
TRBV19	TRBJ2-4	CASSSGLAGHGDIQYF